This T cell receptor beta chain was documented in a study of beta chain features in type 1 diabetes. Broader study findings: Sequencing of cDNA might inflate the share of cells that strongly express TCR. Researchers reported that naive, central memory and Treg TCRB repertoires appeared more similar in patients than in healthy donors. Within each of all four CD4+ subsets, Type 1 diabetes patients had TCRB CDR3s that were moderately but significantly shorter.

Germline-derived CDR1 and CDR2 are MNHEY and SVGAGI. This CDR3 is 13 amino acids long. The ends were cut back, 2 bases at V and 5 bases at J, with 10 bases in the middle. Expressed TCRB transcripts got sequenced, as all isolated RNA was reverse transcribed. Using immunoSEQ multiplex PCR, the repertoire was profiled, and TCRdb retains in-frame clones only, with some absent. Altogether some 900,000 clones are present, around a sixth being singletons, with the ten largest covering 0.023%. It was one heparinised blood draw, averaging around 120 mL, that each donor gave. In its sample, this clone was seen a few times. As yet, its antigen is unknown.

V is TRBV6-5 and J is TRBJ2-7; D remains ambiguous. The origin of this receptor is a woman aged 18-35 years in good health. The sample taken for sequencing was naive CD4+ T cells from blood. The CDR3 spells CASSYRVENEQYF. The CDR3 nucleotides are TGTGCCAGCAGTTACCGTGTCGAAAACGAGCAGTACTTC.